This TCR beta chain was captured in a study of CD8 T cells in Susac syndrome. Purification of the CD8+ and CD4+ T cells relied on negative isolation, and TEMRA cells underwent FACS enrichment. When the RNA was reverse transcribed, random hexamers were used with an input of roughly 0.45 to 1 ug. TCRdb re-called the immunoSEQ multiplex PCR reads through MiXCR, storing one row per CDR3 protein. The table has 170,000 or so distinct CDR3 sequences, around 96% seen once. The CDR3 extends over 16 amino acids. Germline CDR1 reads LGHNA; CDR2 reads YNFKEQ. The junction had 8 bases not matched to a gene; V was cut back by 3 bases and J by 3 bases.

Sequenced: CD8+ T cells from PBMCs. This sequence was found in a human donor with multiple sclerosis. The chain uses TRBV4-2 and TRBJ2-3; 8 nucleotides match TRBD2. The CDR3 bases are TGTGCCAGCAGCCACGCACTGGCGGGAGGTACAGATACGCAGTATTTT. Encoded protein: CASSHALAGGTDTQYF.